Each of the 19 T cell receptor beta chains below was sequenced from the same sample in a study of patients and donors after allogeneic stem cell transplantation. From the RT-PCR reads, TCRdb called clonotypes with MiXCR, one entry per CDR3 protein. The sample yields around 240,000 distinct CDR3 sequences, roughly 15% seen once. Material for sequencing was blood, either unsorted or a sorted T cell fraction (not recorded which). Receptors originate from a human donor who was either an allogeneic HSCT recipient or a stem cell or donor lymphocyte infusion donor (not recorded which). It is not recorded whose cells these are; they may come from a transplant donor.

This clonotype occurred a few times. The DNA of the CDR3 is TGTGCCAGTAGTTCACAGGGTTTGGACAATCAGCCCCAGCATTTT. The encoded protein is CASSSQGLDNQPQHF. The V and J genes are TRBV19 and TRBJ1-5; D is perhaps TRBD1 (6 bases). Germline CDR1 reads LNHDA; CDR2 reads SQIVND (reference sequence). This CDR3 contains 15 residues. V was pared by 5 bases and J by 3 bases, with 14 bases between.

This clonotype came up many times. This chain connects TRBV29-1 to TRBJ2-2, with a possible D match to TRBD1 (7 bases). The germline V gene has CDR1 SQVTM and CDR2 ANQGSEA. The CDR3 length is 16 residues. The ends were cut back, 5 bases at V and 2 bases at J, with 18 bases in the middle. CDR3 protein: CSVLRGAGSNTGELFF. The CDR3 bases are TGCAGCGTTCTCAGGGGGGCAGGGTCAAACACCGGGGAGCTGTTTTTT.

This clonotype was observed a few times. The CDR3 is CASSLEPPGGQPQHF. Written as DNA, the CDR3 is TGTGCCAGCAGCTTAGAACCCCCGGGGGGTCAGCCCCAGCATTTT. J is TRBJ1-5 and V is TRBV7-9, with D tentatively TRBD1 (5 bases). Looked up from germline, CDR1 is SEHNR and CDR2 is FQNEAQ (reference sequence). V gave up 1 base and J gave up 6 bases, with 13 bases separating them. This CDR3 has 15 residues.

The gene calls are TRBV11-3 and TRBJ2-1, with 9 bases aligning to TRBD2. The CDR3 length is 16 residues. After removal of 2 bases from V and 4 bases from J, the junction contained 6 bases not matched to a gene. The germline gives CDR1 SGHNT, CDR2 YENEEA. DNA for the CDR3: TGTGCCAGCAGCTTAACGGCGGGGGGGCGATACAATGAGCAGTTCTTC. Amino acids: CASSLTAGGRYNEQFF.

In this sample, this clonotype turned up many times. The chain couples TRBV27 to TRBJ2-2; D is ambiguous. The ends were cut back, 3 bases at V and 4 bases at J, with 12 bases in the middle. The germline V gene has CDR1 MNHEY and CDR2 SMNVEV (reference sequence). The CDR3 runs to 15 residues. In DNA, the CDR3 is TGTGCCAGCAGTTTTCTTCCAGATACCACCGGGGAGCTGTTTTTT. Translated: CASSFLPDTTGELFF.

The V and J genes are TRBV12-3 or TRBV12-4 and TRBJ1-2, with 7 bases identical to TRBD1. The trim removed 2 bases at V and 5 bases at J, leaving 5 bases unmatched. This CDR3 has 14 amino acids. The DNA of the CDR3 is TGTGCCAGCAGTTTAACCGGGACAGCATATGGCTACACCTTC. This encodes CASSLTGTAYGYTF.

This clonotype was found many times. This chain joins TRBV7-2 and TRBJ1-5; D may be TRBD1 (6 bases). V was clipped by 5 bases and J by 4 bases, with 15 bases between them. The CDR3 is 15 residues long. Germline V gene sequence: CDR1 SGHTA, CDR2 FQGNSA. CDR3 nucleotide sequence: TGTGCCAGCAGCCAGGGGATCGGCCATAATCAGCCCCAGCATTTT. This encodes CASSQGIGHNQPQHF.

This clonotype was recorded many times. The chain uses TRBV15 and TRBJ1-3; the D is unclear. CDR1 LNHNV and CDR2 YYDKDF come from the germline V gene (reference sequence). The CDR3 sequence is 15 residues long. Deletions cut 0 bases from V and 2 bases from J, with 8 bases between. In DNA form, the CDR3 reads TGTGCCACCAGCAGAGAGGTTGTTCCTGGAAACACCATATATTTT. This gives the protein CATSREVVPGNTIYF.

This chain links TRBV29-1 with TRBJ1-2, with no clear D. The CDR3 has 14 residues. Trimming left V 7 bases short and J 4 bases short, with 19 bases between. Germline V lookup: CDR1 SQVTM, CDR2 ANQGSEA. The CDR3 coding sequence is TGCAGCGGGCCGGGAGGGCCAGCCGCCTATGGCTACACCTTC. Protein: CSGPGGPAAYGYTF.

This clonotype was picked up a small number of times. The chain carries TRBV5-1 and TRBJ2-2; 7 nucleotides line up with TRBD2. This CDR3 comprises 16 residues. Trimming removed 2 bases from V and 4 bases from J; junction bases left unmatched: 8. The germline V gene encodes CDR1 SGHRS and CDR2 YFSETQ. The CDR3 coding sequence is TGCGCCAGCAGCTTCGGACGCCCGGGGGGCACCGGGGAGCTGTTTTTT. Its protein is CASSFGRPGGTGELFF. The full variable domain, completed using reference TRBV5-1 and TRBJ2-2, is KAGVTQTPRYLIKTRGQQVTLSCSPISGHRSVSWYQQTPGQGLQFLFEYFSETQRNKGNFPGRFSGRQFSNSRSEMNVSTLELGDSALYLCASSFGRPGGTGELFFGEGSRLTVL.

The gene calls are TRBV10-2 and TRBJ2-1; 7 bases fit TRBD1. The CDR3 sequence is 14 residues long. Trimming removed 1 base from V and 6 bases from J; junction bases left unmatched: 3. Germline-derived CDR1 and CDR2 are WSHSY and SAAADI. The CDR3 here is CASSEWTGPNEQFF. Written as DNA, the CDR3 is TGCGCCAGCAGTGAGTGGACAGGCCCCAATGAGCAGTTCTTC.

This clonotype was seen only a few times. The chain carries TRBV18 and TRBJ2-5; 9 bases fit TRBD1. The germline CDR1 and CDR2 sequences are KGHSH and LQKENI. This CDR3 has 15 residues. Trimming cost V 2 bases and J 6 bases; bases outside gene matches: 7. The DNA for the CDR3 is TGTGCCAGCTCACCAAGGCAACAGGGGGCCAAGACCCAGTACTTC. Protein sequence: CASSPRQQGAKTQYF. Filled out from reference TRBV18 and TRBJ2-5, the complete variable domain reads NAGVMQNPRHLVRRRGQEARLRCSPMKGHSHVYWYRQLPEEGLKFMVYLQKENIIDESGMPKERFSAEFPKEGPSILRIQQVVRGDSAAYFCASSPRQQGAKTQYFGPGTRLLVL.

The chain combines TRBV19 with TRBJ1-5, with a tentative D call TRBD1 (5 bases). The CDR3 contains 14 residues. V gave up 6 bases and J gave up 4 bases, with 13 bases separating them. Germline V CDR1 and CDR2: LNHDA, SQIVND (reference sequence). CDR3 nucleotides: TGTGCCAGTAGACCTAGGGGTCCAAATCAGCCCCAGCATTTT. As protein: CASRPRGPNQPQHF.

The rearrangement uses TRBV19 and TRBJ2-5, with 16 bases aligning to TRBD2. The trim removed 5 bases at V and 1 base at J, leaving 7 bases unmatched. CDR1 is LNHDA and CDR2 is SQIVND in the germline V gene (reference sequence). This CDR3 spans 18 amino acids. The CDR3 DNA sequence: TGTGCCAGTAGTCCCCGGGGACTAGCGGGAGGGGGCCAAGAGACCCAGTACTTC. It encodes CASSPRGLAGGGQETQYF.

The chain is built from TRBV12-3 or TRBV12-4 and TRBJ2-5; no firm D call. V lost 5 bases and J 1 base, leaving 8 bases between the germline ends. The CDR3 is 13 residues long. The DNA of the CDR3 is TGTGCCAGCAGTACTCCCCTCCAAGAGACCCAGTACTTC. It is translated as CASSTPLQETQYF.

This clonotype was counted only a few times. The rearrangement uses TRBV12-3 or TRBV12-4 and TRBJ2-3; 11 bases line up with TRBD2. The V gene end was trimmed by 5 bases and the J gene end by 2 bases; junction bases not matched to a gene: 6. The CDR3 runs to 16 residues. The CDR3 sequence is CASSLRTSGLTDTQYF. The CDR3 coding sequence is TGTGCCAGCAGTCTCCGGACTAGCGGGCTCACAGATACGCAGTATTTT.

The chain joins TRBV3-1 to TRBJ1-1, with a weak D call TRBD1 (6 bases). The CDR3 length is 14 residues. The germline CDR1 and CDR2 sequences are LGHDT and YNNKEL (reference sequence). V lost 2 bases and J 1 base, leaving 8 bases between the germline ends. The CDR3 spells CASSQQGRNTEAFF. The CDR3 nucleotides are TGTGCCAGCAGCCAACAGGGGAGGAACACTGAAGCTTTCTTT.

This clonotype was seen only a few times. The chain recombines TRBV11-3 with TRBJ2-7; D perhaps matches TRBD2 (5 bases). The V end was cut by 5 bases, the J end by 0 bases, with 14 bases between. The CDR3 extends over 15 amino acids. CDR1 and CDR2 (germline): SGHNT, YENEEA. The CDR3 DNA reads TGTGCCAGCAGCCCATTCCCTGGGAGCTCCTACGAGCAGTACTTC. Encoded protein: CASSPFPGSSYEQYF.

The sample holds many counts of this clonotype. The chain joins TRBV9 to TRBJ1-2; D call uncertain. The germline V gene encodes CDR1 SGDLS and CDR2 YYNGEE. The CDR3 consists of 13 residues. Trimming left V 0 bases short and J 0 bases short, with 3 bases between. The chain's CDR3 is CASSVDPNYGYTF. CDR3 sequence (DNA): TGTGCCAGCAGCGTAGACCCTAACTATGGCTACACCTTC.